What follows describes a single TCR beta chain. Its antigen is undetermined. Other nucleotide sequences in the sample specify the same CDR3. TCRdb's copy holds only in-frame clones and misses some; the assay was immunoSEQ multiplex PCR. Of 2.3 million or so clones in the sample, approximately 93% are singletons; the top ten hold 0.39%. This sample was taken from a study of shared clonotypes between healthy human individuals. Notes on the study in general: It was expected that sequencing depth would affect clonotype sharing among donors. Naive CD4 clonotypes overlapped across several donors at around 4.7%.

CDR3 size: 15 residues. The trim removed 0 bases at V and 2 bases at J, leaving 4 bases unmatched. The germline V gene has CDR1 SGDLS and CDR2 YYNGEE. Source material: naive CD4+ T cells from PBMCs. Subset: CD45RA+ positively selected. The source of this sequence is a man younger than 35 in good health. Some clones in this sample may be carry-over from other donors' samples. This chain connects TRBV9 to TRBJ2-5; the match to TRBD2 covers 7 bases. The CDR3 DNA is TGTGCCAGCAGCGTAGGAGCGGGACCACAAGAGACCCAGTACTTC. Protein product: CASSVGAGPQETQYF.